The clone carrying this TCR beta chain was observed many times. The antigen remains undetermined. This entry is derived from a study of breast tumors, draining lymph nodes, adjacent tissues. Study-level findings and limits: Tumors had less TCR diversity than lymph nodes, more than nontumor tissue. Luminal-like breast cancer showed significantly higher tumor–nontumor repertoire similarity than basal-like.

TCRdb reanalysed the multiplex PCR reads using MiXCR and keeps one entry per CDR3 protein. The repertoire consists of roughly 17,000 distinct CDR3 sequences, with over 40% occurring once and the leading ten covering under 25%. This TCR was sampled from a female donor with breast cancer. Some clones in this sample may be carry-over from other donors' samples. Sequenced material: breast tumor tissue.

The CDR3 is CASRPGTAYEQYF. CDR3 nucleotide sequence: TGTGCCAGTCGACCCGGGACTGCGTACGAGCAGTACTTC. The genes are TRBV19 and TRBJ2-7; perhaps TRBD2 as D (6 bases). The germline V and J ends were trimmed by 8 bases and 4 bases, with 15 bases remaining between them. The CDR3 consists of 13 residues. Per the germline V gene, CDR1 is LNHDA and CDR2 is SQIVND (reference sequence).